This passage covers 14 T cell receptor beta chains from one sample sequenced in a study of OX40 agonist ivuxolimab in advanced cancers. Produced via immunoSEQ multiplex PCR; TCRdb's table is partial and in-frame only. The sample shows 30,000 to 40,000 clones, 89% of them seen only once. The source was CD4+ or CD8+ T cells sorted from blood, collected in a trial of the OX40 agonist ivuxolimab. All receptors come from an adult with an advanced solid tumor such as melanoma, head and neck, liver or kidney cancer.

V is TRBV28 and J is TRBJ1-6; D is ambiguous. The germline CDR1 and CDR2 sequences are MDHEN and SYDVKM. The CDR3 extends over 13 amino acids. Trimming stripped 6 bases from V and 9 bases from J, with 12 bases between. CDR3 DNA sequence: TGTGCCAGCAGCTCCCTCGGTAGTTCACCCCTCCACTTT. This encodes CASSSLGSSPLHF.

As DNA, the CDR3 is TGTGCCAGTAGCCTAATTCGTGGGGGTTACAATGAGCAGTTCTTC. Translating gives CASSLIRGGYNEQFF. This sequence joins TRBV19 and TRBJ2-1; D is possibly TRBD1 or TRBD2 (5 bases each). Trimming took off 6 bases at V and 4 bases at J, with 16 bases between the two ends. The germline V gene encodes CDR1 LNHDA and CDR2 SQIVND (reference sequence). This CDR3 has 15 amino acids. The variable domain in full, with the rest retrieved from reference TRBV19 and TRBJ2-1, is DGGITQSPKYLFRKEGQNVTLSCEQNLNHDAMYWYRQDPGQGLRLIYYSQIVNDFQKGDIAEGYSVSREKKESFPLTVTSAQKNPTAFYLCASSLIRGGYNEQFFGPGTRLTVL.

The chain joins TRBV6-5 to TRBJ1-2; a weak D match, TRBD1 (6 bases). Per the germline V gene, CDR1 is MNHEY and CDR2 is SVGAGI. V was trimmed by 6 bases and J by 2 bases, leaving 13 bases between them. This CDR3 comprises 14 residues. Here the CDR3 DNA reads TGTGCCAGCAGCCAGGGGAGAGGCAACTATGGCTACACCTTC. Protein: CASSQGRGNYGYTF.

This clone was picked up one time. CDR3 coding DNA: TGCGCCAGCAGCCAAGAAATGGCAGCCACGAACACTGAAGCTTTCTTT. Protein: CASSQEMAATNTEAFF. The chain employs TRBV4-1 and TRBJ1-1; D remains unclear. Germline CDR1 reads MGHRA; CDR2 reads YSYEKL. This CDR3 comprises 16 residues. V shed 0 bases and J shed 1 base, with 12 bases lying between them.

The genes are TRBV7-8 and TRBJ1-5; a possible D gene is TRBD1 (5 bases). The germline V gene has CDR1 SGHVS and CDR2 FQNEAQ. This CDR3 comprises 13 residues. With 1 base removed from V and 6 bases from J, the gap between germline ends came to 7 bases. This CDR3 is CASSLGRVQPQHF. CDR3 coding DNA: TGTGCCAGCAGCTTAGGCAGGGTTCAGCCCCAGCATTTT.

DNA for the CDR3: TGTGCCAGTACCCAACCCCGGGCGGAGAACTATGGCTACACCTTC. Translation gives CASTQPRAENYGYTF. The V and J genes are TRBV19 and TRBJ1-2; D uncertain. The CDR3 has 15 amino acids. Trimming took 7 bases from V and 2 from J, leaving 17 bases between them. Germline loops: CDR1 LNHDA, CDR2 SQIVND (reference sequence).

The J gene is TRBJ2-1, the V gene TRBV4-1; 7 positions agree with TRBD1. Germline values: CDR1 MGHRA, CDR2 YSYEKL. The CDR3 loop spans 16 amino acids. The ends lost 3 bases at V and 5 bases at J; junction bases unmatched: 10. The CDR3 sequence is CASSHFDREGNNEQFF. The CDR3 nucleotides read TGCGCCAGCAGCCACTTCGACAGGGAAGGTAACAATGAGCAGTTCTTC.

The J gene is TRBJ2-7, the V gene TRBV4-1, with D uncertain. In germline, CDR1 is MGHRA, CDR2 YSYEKL. V was trimmed by 3 bases and J by 4 bases, leaving 4 bases between them. There are 11 residues in the CDR3. CDR3: CASSHSYEQYF. The DNA of the CDR3 is TGCGCCAGCAGCCACTCATACGAGCAGTACTTC.

The rearrangement joins TRBV5-5 to TRBJ1-2; D is undetermined. This CDR3 comprises 13 residues. Germline V gives CDR1 SGHKS, CDR2 YYEKEE (reference sequence). V dropped 7 bases and J dropped 3 bases, with 13 bases sitting between them. The CDR3 here is CASGEVGYYGYTF. The DNA of the CDR3 is TGTGCCAGCGGGGAGGTTGGATACTATGGCTACACCTTC.

In its sample, this clone was seen once. This rearrangement joins TRBV4-2 to TRBJ1-2, with a weak D call TRBD1 (5 bases). The germline gives CDR1 LGHNA, CDR2 YNFKEQ. Trimming shortened V by 4 bases and J by 6 bases, and 21 bases separated the two germline ends. This CDR3 comprises 16 residues. The CDR3 region is CASSLSEGSLEDGYTF. The CDR3 bases are TGTGCCAGCAGCCTCAGCGAGGGGAGCCTTGAGGATGGCTACACCTTC.

This clone has just one count. The chain carries TRBV6-4 and TRBJ2-1; a weak D match, TRBD1 (6 bases). V was shortened by 2 bases and J by 6 bases, with 8 bases between the two germline ends. The CDR3 runs to 13 residues. The germline V gene encodes CDR1 MRHNA and CDR2 SNTAGT. Written as DNA, the CDR3 is TGTGCCAGCAGTGACAAGGACAGCAATGAGCAGTTCTTC. Translating it yields CASSDKDSNEQFF.

J is TRBJ2-1 and V is TRBV2, with D possibly matching TRBD2 (7 bases). V lost 4 bases to trimming and J lost 3 bases, with 13 bases between them. The CDR3 consists of 15 residues. Germline V gives CDR1 SNHLY, CDR2 FYNNEI. CDR3 region: CASSGGGLGYNEQFF. CDR3 DNA sequence: TGTGCCAGCAGTGGGGGGGGCCTGGGCTACAATGAGCAGTTCTTC.

The gene calls are TRBV7-9 and TRBJ2-3; D not resolved. The germline gives CDR1 SEHNR, CDR2 FQNEAQ (reference sequence). Trimming took off 5 bases at V and 3 bases at J, with 6 bases between the two ends. This CDR3 contains 12 residues. CDR3 coding DNA: TGTGCCAGCAGCATAGGAACAGATACGCAGTATTTT. Translating gives CASSIGTDTQYF.

The J gene is TRBJ1-5, the V gene TRBV28; 7 bases align to TRBD1. V shed 5 bases and J 9 bases; nucleotides not matched to a gene: 10. CDR3 length: 14 amino acids. CDR1 is MDHEN and CDR2 is SYDVKM in the germline V gene. The CDR3 DNA reads TGTGCCAGCAGTCTTCAGGGGGGGAGGTGGCCCCAGCATTTT. Its translation: CASSLQGGRWPQHF.